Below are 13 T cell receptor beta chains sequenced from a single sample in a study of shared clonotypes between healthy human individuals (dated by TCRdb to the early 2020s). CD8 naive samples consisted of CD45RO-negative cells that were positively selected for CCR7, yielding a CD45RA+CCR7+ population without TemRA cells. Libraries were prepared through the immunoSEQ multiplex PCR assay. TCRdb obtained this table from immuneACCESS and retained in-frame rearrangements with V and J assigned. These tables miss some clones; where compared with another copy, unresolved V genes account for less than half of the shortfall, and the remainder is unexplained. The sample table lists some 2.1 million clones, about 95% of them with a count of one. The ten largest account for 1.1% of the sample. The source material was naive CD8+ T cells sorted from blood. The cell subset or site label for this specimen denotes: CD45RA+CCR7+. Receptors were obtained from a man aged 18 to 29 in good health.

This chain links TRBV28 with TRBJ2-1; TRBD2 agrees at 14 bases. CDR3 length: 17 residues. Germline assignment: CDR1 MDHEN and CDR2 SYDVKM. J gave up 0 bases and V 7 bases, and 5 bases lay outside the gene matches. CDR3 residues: CASKGLAGVTSYNEQFF. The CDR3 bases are TGTGCCAGCAAGGGACTAGCGGGGGTAACCTCCTACAATGAGCAGTTCTTC.

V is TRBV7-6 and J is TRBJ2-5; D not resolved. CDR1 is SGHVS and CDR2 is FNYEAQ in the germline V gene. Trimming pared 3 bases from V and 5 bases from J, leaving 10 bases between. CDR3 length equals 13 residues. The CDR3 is CASSLVPRETQYF. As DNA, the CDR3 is TGTGCCAGCAGCTTGGTACCTCGGGAGACCCAGTACTTC.

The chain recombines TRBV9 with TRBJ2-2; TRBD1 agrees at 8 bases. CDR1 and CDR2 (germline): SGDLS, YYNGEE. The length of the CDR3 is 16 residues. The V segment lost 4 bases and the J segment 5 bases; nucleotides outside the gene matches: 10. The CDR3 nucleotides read TGTGCCAGCAGCCCTCCCGGACAGGGATGGACCGGGGAGCTGTTTTTT. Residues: CASSPPGQGWTGELFF.

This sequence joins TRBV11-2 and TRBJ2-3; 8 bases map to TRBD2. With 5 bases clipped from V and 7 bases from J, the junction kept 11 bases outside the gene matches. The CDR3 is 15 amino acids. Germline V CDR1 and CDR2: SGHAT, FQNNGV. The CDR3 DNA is TGTGCCAGCAGCCAGGGAGGGCTAGCGGGTAATACGCAGTATTTT. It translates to CASSQGGLAGNTQYF.

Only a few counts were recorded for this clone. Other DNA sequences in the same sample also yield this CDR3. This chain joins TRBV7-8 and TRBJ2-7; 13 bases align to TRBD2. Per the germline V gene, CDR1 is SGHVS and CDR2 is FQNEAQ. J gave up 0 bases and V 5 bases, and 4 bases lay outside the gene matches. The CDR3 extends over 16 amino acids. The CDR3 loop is CASSPGLAGVSYEQYF. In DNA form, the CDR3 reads TGTGCCAGCAGCCCCGGACTAGCGGGAGTCTCCTACGAGCAGTACTTC.

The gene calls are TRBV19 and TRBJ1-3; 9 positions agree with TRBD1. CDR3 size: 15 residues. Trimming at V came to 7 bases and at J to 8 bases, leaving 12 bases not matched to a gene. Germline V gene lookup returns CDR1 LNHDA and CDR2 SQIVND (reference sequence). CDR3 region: CASTTSGQGRDTIYF. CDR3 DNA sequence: TGTGCCAGTACCACATCGGGACAGGGCAGAGACACCATATATTTT.

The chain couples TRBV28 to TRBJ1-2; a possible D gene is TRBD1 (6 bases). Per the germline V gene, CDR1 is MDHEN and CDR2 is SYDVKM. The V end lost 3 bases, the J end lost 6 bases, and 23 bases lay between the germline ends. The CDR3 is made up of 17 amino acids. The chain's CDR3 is CASSFRLRSRGADGYTF. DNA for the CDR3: TGTGCCAGCAGTTTTAGGTTACGATCGAGGGGGGCGGATGGCTACACCTTC.

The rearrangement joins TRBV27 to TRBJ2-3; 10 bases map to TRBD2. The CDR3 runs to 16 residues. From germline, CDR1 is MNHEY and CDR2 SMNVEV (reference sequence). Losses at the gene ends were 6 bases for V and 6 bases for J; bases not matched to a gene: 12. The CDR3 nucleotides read TGTGCCAGCAGCTACGTCGGGCTAGCGGGAGACGATACGCAGTATTTT. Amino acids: CASSYVGLAGDDTQYF.

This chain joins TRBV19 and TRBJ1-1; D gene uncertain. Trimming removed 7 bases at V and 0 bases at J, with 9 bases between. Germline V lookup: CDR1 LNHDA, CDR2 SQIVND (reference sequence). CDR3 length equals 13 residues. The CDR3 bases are TGTGCCAGTAAGATGGGGATGAACACTGAAGCTTTCTTT. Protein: CASKMGMNTEAFF.

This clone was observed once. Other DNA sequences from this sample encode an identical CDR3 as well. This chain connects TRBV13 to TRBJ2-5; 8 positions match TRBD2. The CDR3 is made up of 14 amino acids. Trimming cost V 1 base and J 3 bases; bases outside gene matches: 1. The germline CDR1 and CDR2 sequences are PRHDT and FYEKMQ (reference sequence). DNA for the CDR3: TGTGCCAGCAGCTTAGTCGGGGGGGAAGAGACCCAGTACTTC. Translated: CASSLVGGEETQYF. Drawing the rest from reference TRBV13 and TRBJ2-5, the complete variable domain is AAGVIQSPRHLIKEKRETATLKCYPIPRHDTVYWYQQGPGQDPQFLISFYEKMQSDKGSIPDRFSAQQFSDYHSELNMSSLELGDSALYFCASSLVGGEETQYFGPGTRLLVL.

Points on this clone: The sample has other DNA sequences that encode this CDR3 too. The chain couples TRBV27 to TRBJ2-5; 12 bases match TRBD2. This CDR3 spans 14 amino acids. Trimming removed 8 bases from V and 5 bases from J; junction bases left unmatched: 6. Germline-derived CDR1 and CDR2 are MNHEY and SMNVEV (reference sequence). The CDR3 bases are TGTGCCAGCTCCCTAGCGGGAGGGCGGGAGACCCAGTACTTC. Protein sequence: CASSLAGGRETQYF.

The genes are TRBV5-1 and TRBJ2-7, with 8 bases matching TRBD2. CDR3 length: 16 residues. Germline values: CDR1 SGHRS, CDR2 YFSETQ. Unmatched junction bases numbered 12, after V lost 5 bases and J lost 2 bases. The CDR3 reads CASRPWGAGGTYEQYF. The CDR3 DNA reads TGCGCCAGCAGACCCTGGGGTGCGGGGGGCACCTACGAGCAGTACTTC. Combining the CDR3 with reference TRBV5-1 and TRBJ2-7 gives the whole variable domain KAGVTQTPRYLIKTRGQQVTLSCSPISGHRSVSWYQQTPGQGLQFLFEYFSETQRNKGNFPGRFSGRQFSNSRSEMNVSTLELGDSALYLCASRPWGAGGTYEQYFGPGTRLTVT.

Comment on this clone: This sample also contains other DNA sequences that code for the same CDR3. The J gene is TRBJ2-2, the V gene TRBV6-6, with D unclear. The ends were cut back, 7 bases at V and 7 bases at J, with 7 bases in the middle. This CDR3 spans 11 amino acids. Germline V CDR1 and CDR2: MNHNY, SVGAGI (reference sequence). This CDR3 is CASTPGGELFF. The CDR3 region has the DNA TGTGCCAGCACCCCTGGCGGGGAGCTGTTTTTT.